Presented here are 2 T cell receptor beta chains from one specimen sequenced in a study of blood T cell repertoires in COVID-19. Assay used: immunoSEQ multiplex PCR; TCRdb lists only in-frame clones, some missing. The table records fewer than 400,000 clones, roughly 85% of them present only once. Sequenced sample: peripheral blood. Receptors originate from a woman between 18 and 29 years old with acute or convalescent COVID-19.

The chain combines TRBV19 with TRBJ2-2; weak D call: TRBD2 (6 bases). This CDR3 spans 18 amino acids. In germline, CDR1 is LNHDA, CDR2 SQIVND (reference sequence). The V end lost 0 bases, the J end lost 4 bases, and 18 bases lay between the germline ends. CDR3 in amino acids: CASSIDLKRRGVTGELFF. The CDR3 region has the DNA TGTGCCAGTAGTATAGATCTCAAAAGGAGGGGAGTCACCGGGGAGCTGTTTTTT. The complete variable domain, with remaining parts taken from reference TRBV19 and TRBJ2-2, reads DGGITQSPKYLFRKEGQNVTLSCEQNLNHDAMYWYRQDPGQGLRLIYYSQIVNDFQKGDIAEGYSVSREKKESFPLTVTSAQKNPTAFYLCASSIDLKRRGVTGELFFGEGSRLTVL.

CDR3: CASSPSWRTGVQHSYEQYF. The DNA for the CDR3 is TGTGCCAGCAGCCCCTCCTGGAGAACAGGGGTTCAACACAGTTACGAGCAGTACTTC. The gene calls are TRBV27 and TRBJ2-7; TRBD1 matches 7 bases. J gave up 4 bases and V 6 bases, and 24 bases lay outside the gene matches. This CDR3 has 19 residues. Germline values: CDR1 MNHEY, CDR2 SMNVEV (reference sequence).